This T cell receptor (beta chain) was recovered during a study of cytomegalovirus exposure and HLA in healthy donors (dated by TCRdb to between 2016 and 2019). With respect to the entire study: In an earlier analysis of some 610 of the donors, around 300 Gb of sequence data and approximately 120 million unique TCR beta sequences from roughly 180 million T cells were reported. An early release that covered about 600 HLA-typed donors contained around 330 gigabases of sequencing data and around 80 million unique TCR sequences. The genetic ancestry cluster associated with self-reported Caucasian donors included about 84% of the roughly 410 genotyped donors. The study aimed to test whether signatures of past pathogen exposure could be identified by cataloging public T cell receptors. The T cell repertoires of some 670 subjects were profiled by immunosequencing and related to cytomegalovirus serostatus. A separate validation cohort of 100 to 150 different subjects was used in addition to the 666-subject first cohort. High-throughput TCR immunosequencing, statistical association of individual TCRs with disease status, and machine learning were combined to predict cytomegalovirus infection status. In a later analysis, previously published TCR beta repertoires from 550 to 750 donors were re-analyzed and high-resolution HLA genotyping was added so that TCR occurrence patterns could be studied. The later analysis used no new phenotypic data to find candidate immune exposures, relying instead on TCR beta sequences and their occurrence across donors. In an earlier analysis of roughly 580 of the donors, high-throughput TCR beta sequencing was used to judge whether each TCR beta V gene segment behaved as functional or pseudogenic. Alongside the repertoire data, information on donor age, sex, ethnicity and CMV serostatus was compiled. Genome-wide SNP genotypes for about 60% of the 666 donors were used in a later genetic analysis, which treated that subset as a discovery cohort. All discovery cohort repertoires had been generated using a single sequencing platform. HLA typing covered class I and class II loci at four-digit resolution. The number of typed donors differed by locus: about 620-630 for A, B, C, DRB1 and DQB1; some 500 for DQA1; approximately 610 for DPA1; and around 490 for DPB1. About 5 DR-DQ haplotypes were handled as single units for association and clustering, since linkage in the cohort was strong. On average, 235,054 unique TCR beta nucleotide sequences were sequenced per donor among 350 to 400 genotyped donors of the cohort, with roughly 18% of those sequences being non-productive. Study-wide conclusions, independent of this receptor: According to a later genetic analysis, donors in an Asian-associated ancestry cluster had fewer N-insertions in productive TCRs than the approximately 690-donor mean. The authors suggested that the approach could potentially be generalized to other disease states and immunological phenotypes. Linkage disequilibrium might explain the correlated functional status among segregating V segments, but an unknown experimental factor could not be excluded. Cytomegalovirus status was reported to be diagnosed by the classifier with high specificity and sensitivity in both the original and validation cohorts. A later analysis associated about 17,000 TCR beta sequences with specific HLA alleles at a false discovery rate of 0.05. Immune exposure information for the cohort was limited to CMV serostatus. When HLA alleles, especially DR and DQ, strongly co-occurred, attributing TCR associations to individual alleles was difficult. In a later genetic analysis, a missense DCLRE1C variant was associated with V-gene and J-gene trimming of TCR beta chains, and the association was replicated in an independent cohort. A further reported finding was that TCR beta sequences accurately predicted the HLA-A and HLA-B alleles for most subjects in the first cohort. Because HLA typing was missing for some donors at each locus, association tests included only the typed subset. In vitro tests confirmed that a few of the cytomegalovirus-associated TCR beta chains recognize cytomegalovirus antigens. In a later analysis, most CMV-associated TCR beta chains were found to appear HLA-restricted, with HLA associations seemingly driven largely by CMV exposure. A later analysis reported that several top co-occurrence clusters appeared linked to parvovirus B19, influenza, CMV and Epstein-Barr virus. A group of highly shared sequence variants was considered likely to be a technical artifact of the sequencing pipeline. A total of roughly 160 TCR beta chains were listed by the study as associated with cytomegalovirus. An earlier analysis of some 560 of the donors showed that most TCR beta V segments appeared in productive rearrangements either about 87% or about 30% of the time, which broadly matched IMGT annotations. Seventeen rarely observed V segments, including chromosome 9 orphons, were excluded from the earlier analysis of a few hundred of the donors because counts were too low. Most TCR sequences were seen in very few donors, while some public TCRs were found in many individuals. The presence/absence analyses assumed that sequencing depth was roughly uniform across donors, and that assumption may not be true. The cohort was sequenced for TCR beta chains only, and without alpha or paired-chain data the features that could be detected were limited. A later analysis found that TCR association rates varied across HLA loci, with DRB1 alleles showing the most associated TCRs and HLA-C alleles the fewest. In a later analysis, HLA-associated TCR beta chains showed more clonal expansion and lower generation probabilities than non-associated chains that were equally common.

The cohort comprised several hundred healthy bone marrow donors. All cohort members were sampled while nominally healthy, although unrecorded immune exposures were likely present. The donor tested CMV seropositive and was one of the 289 seropositive cohort members. Every donor gave a peripheral blood sample, and the peripheral blood mononuclear cells from that sample were used for TCR beta sequencing. The Qiagen DNeasy Blood Extraction Kit was used to extract genomic DNA from the blood cell samples. Library method: the immunoSEQ multiplex PCR assay. The multiplex PCR relied on a mix of 60 forward primers for TCR Vbeta segments and 13 reverse primers for TCR Jbeta segments. A multiplex PCR assay on genomic DNA amplified the CDR3 region of rearranged TCR beta genes. On the Illumina HiSeq System, the amplified TCR beta libraries were sequenced as 87-base-pair reads. The paper's processing steps were these. A later analysis counted about 82 million unique TCR beta chains across the 700 or so repertoires, and 9 million to 14 million of these chains were shared by at least two donors. To remove PCR and sequencing errors, raw reads were error-corrected and collapsed into unique sequences using a nearest-neighbor algorithm that merged closely related sequences. To assign V, D and J gene segments, CDR3 sequences were aligned to IMGT reference sequences. For a sequence to be retained, a match of at least six nucleotides to both a V gene segment and a J gene segment was required. Rearrangements were called productive when the CDR3 lacked stop codons and stayed in frame with V and J; all others were non-productive. CDR3 was defined according to IMGT convention as the region running from the second conserved V-encoded cysteine to the conserved J-encoded phenylalanine. The earlier analysis of about 530 of the donors excluded any sequence lacking an unambiguous match to a single V gene segment. In an earlier analysis of 587 of the donors, V segments were called functional above 56.7% productive rearrangements and were called segregating when the between-donor standard deviation exceeded 5%. A statistical classification framework was developed to diagnose cytomegalovirus status using the catalog of TCR beta chain sequences. V and J gene assignment, in a later analysis, came from comparing TCR nucleotide sequences with IMGT/GENE-DB human TR gene sequences. Using the TCRdist pipeline, a later analysis assigned CDR3 sequences along with most-parsimonious VDJ recombination scenarios. In a later analysis, every TCR beta chain was defined by the combination of its CDR3 amino acid sequence and its V-gene family, and reads without a unique V-gene family were dropped. As a way to deal with suspected cross-contamination and a sequencing artifact, a later analysis dropped more than 500 nucleotide sequences that were highly shared and had low generation probability. For each public chain, a later analysis derived a clonal expansion index from normalized ranks of inferred template counts within each repertoire. In a later analysis, generation probabilities were computed with a VDJ recombination model fitted to out-of-frame rearrangements, and the resulting probabilities were checked against IGoR. In a later analysis, hypergeometric tests were used to score TCR-TCR, TCR-HLA and TCR-CMV co-occurrence, with a repertoire-size bias correction applied to TCR pairs. To estimate false discovery rates, a later analysis permuted the HLA or CMV assignments 20 times. A later analysis grouped co-occurring TCRs with DBSCAN, adding TCRdist sequence similarity when clustering within HLA-allele-positive subsets. Co-occurrence clustering excluded repertoires with fewer than 30,000 or more than 120,000 public chains, plus five with anomalous nucleotide sharing. As stored in TCRdb, this immuneACCESS dataset retains in-frame rearrangements with V and J assigned. A fraction of the clones does not appear; measured against another copy, unresolved V genes explain less than half of the discrepancy, and the remainder lacks a known reason. V, J and clone size are those of that table, while D and trimming were read from the DNA. The sample contains some 140,000 clones, about 76% of them found a single time. The ten largest clonotypes hold about 8.3% of the sample.

Notes on this clone: Its antigen is unknown. Base-call qualities are not available, and no considerably larger clone is one nucleotide away.

The specimen sequenced was PBMCs. This clonotype was obtained from a man aged 25-45 years in good health and CMV-seropositive.

The CDR3 protein: CASTFETGRGNYGYTF. The bases read TGTGCCAGCACCTTTGAGACGGGCAGGGGAAACTATGGCTACACCTTC. The rearranged chain carries TRBV25-1 and TRBJ1-2; TRBD1 could be the D gene, as 6 bases match. V loses 7 bases of germline sequence and J loses 2 bases, and the interval between the two ends is 20 bases. From the germline V gene, CDR1 is MGHDK and CDR2 is SYGVNS. The CDR3 runs 16 amino acids, cysteine and phenylalanine included. The only DNA kept is the CDR3, 48 bases in frame from the first base.